This T cell receptor beta chain comes out of a study of regulatory T cells in long-lasting Graves disease. Time point denoted: newly diagnosed GD, antithyroid drugs for less than 3 months. Isolated PBMC RNA provided the starting material for the TCR library. This clonotype has ten or more counts. Construction of TCR beta libraries relied on iRepertoire HTBI primers and on Arm-PCR targeting CDR3 regions. TCRdb re-derived calls from the multiplex PCR reads in MiXCR, one entry per CDR3 protein. Of hundreds of thousands of distinct CDR3 sequences listed, 15% to 20% were seen once; the top ten hold approximately 18%. The same sample was also studied in work on T cells in Graves' hyperthyroidism and ophthalmopathy. From that study: In patients aged 18 to 65, hyperthyroidism was newly diagnosed, with duration under 2 months.

Sequences were derived from peripheral blood mononuclear cells (PBMCs), sampled at new diagnosis, from a patient treated with antithyroid drugs. The receptor was derived from a woman in her twenties or thirties with Graves disease.

The CDR3 region is CASSLNRGYTQYF. In nucleotides, the CDR3 is TGTGCCAGCAGTTTAAATAGGGGTTATACGCAGTATTTT. J is TRBJ2-3 and V is TRBV28; D may be TRBD1 (5 bases). The V end lost 2 bases, the J end lost 7 bases, and 10 bases lay between the germline ends. CDR1 is MDHEN, CDR2 SYDVKM, per germline. The length of the CDR3 is 13 residues.